A single sample gave rise to the 27 T cell receptor beta chains below, sequenced in a study of cytomegalovirus exposure and HLA in healthy donors. Sequencing was performed with immunoSEQ multiplex PCR; in TCRdb, only in-frame clones are kept and a portion is missing. The sample has roughly 350,000 clones, just over 85% seen once. The sequenced material came from PBMCs. These receptors were collected from a young woman in good health and CMV-seronegative.

There are a few counts of this clone. The chain is built from TRBV4-1 and TRBJ1-1; maybe TRBD1 (5 bases). There are 16 residues in the CDR3. The germline V gene has CDR1 MGHRA and CDR2 YSYEKL. The V and J ends lost 1 base and 4 bases respectively, with 16 bases between them. The CDR3 nucleotides are TGCGCCAGCAGCCAAGTATCGCGACAGAGAGGCACTGAAGCTTTCTTT. It encodes CASSQVSRQRGTEAFF.

As for this clone: The sample carries other DNA sequences with the same CDR3. The rearrangement joins TRBV18 to TRBJ2-7; the D is unclear. V lost 3 bases to trimming and J lost 3 bases, with 6 bases between them. From germline, CDR1 is KGHSH and CDR2 LQKENI. This CDR3 is built from 12 residues. The CDR3 sequence is CASSPQNYEQYF. The CDR3, as DNA: TGTGCCAGCTCACCTCAAAACTACGAGCAGTACTTC.

This rearrangement joins TRBV6-6 to TRBJ2-5; 10 bases are a match to TRBD2. The CDR3 length is 16 residues. V lost 6 bases to trimming and J lost 2 bases; unmatched junction nucleotides: 9. CDR1 is MNHNY, CDR2 SVGAGI, per germline (reference sequence). CDR3 DNA: TGTGCCAGCAGCCGTAGCGGGGGGTATCGGCAAGAGACCCAGTACTTC. It is translated as CASSRSGGYRQETQYF.

V and J are TRBV25-1 and TRBJ1-1, with 12 bases that match TRBD1. The germline CDR1 and CDR2 sequences are MGHDK and SYGVNS. The CDR3 spans 16 residues. The V and J ends lost 6 bases and 4 bases, in that order; junction bases with no gene match: 9. The CDR3 sequence: CASRGPGQGATTEAFF. For the CDR3, the DNA is TGTGCCAGCAGAGGACCGGGACAGGGGGCGACCACTGAAGCTTTCTTT.

The genes are TRBV4-3 and TRBJ2-3; 13 nucleotides match TRBD2. From germline, CDR1 is LGHNA and CDR2 YSLEER. This CDR3 spans 17 amino acids. V lost 3 bases to trimming and J lost 4 bases; unmatched junction nucleotides: 7. In DNA, the CDR3 is TGCGCCAGCAGCCACCAAACTAGCGGGGGGGGTGCAGATACGCAGTATTTT. Protein product: CASSHQTSGGGADTQYF.

CDR3 amino acids: CASSVGQGDTEAFF. In nucleotides, the CDR3 is TGTGCCAGCAGCGTTGGACAGGGCGACACTGAAGCTTTCTTT. V usage is TRBV9 and J usage is TRBJ1-1; TRBD1 matches at 8 bases. The CDR3 has 14 residues. V was clipped by 2 bases and J by 3 bases; unmatched bases: 3. The V gene's germline CDR1 is SGDLS and CDR2 YYNGEE.

The gene calls are TRBV7-2 and TRBJ1-1; D may be TRBD1 (5 bases). From germline, CDR1 is SGHTA and CDR2 FQGNSA. CDR3 length: 16 amino acids. V lost 3 bases and J lost 0, with 14 bases in between. The CDR3 protein is CASSFVTGSMNTEAFF. CDR3 bases: TGTGCCAGCAGCTTCGTCACAGGATCTATGAACACTGAAGCTTTCTTT.

This chain joins TRBV27 and TRBJ2-7; tentative D call: TRBD2 (5 bases). The germline gives CDR1 MNHEY, CDR2 SMNVEV (reference sequence). The V gene lost 3 bases and the J gene lost 2 bases, with 23 bases spanning the gap. The CDR3 runs to 18 residues. The CDR3 DNA sequence: TGTGCCAGCAGTTTGATTTTTTTGCTCCGGAAGCGGACCTACGAGCAGTACTTC. It specifies CASSLIFLLRKRTYEQYF.

The chain carries TRBV28 and TRBJ2-5, with D perhaps matching TRBD1 (6 bases). The V gene's germline CDR1 is MDHEN and CDR2 SYDVKM. The V end lost 6 bases, the J end lost 2 bases, and 13 bases lay between the germline ends. This CDR3 is 14 amino acids long. The CDR3 nucleotides read TGTGCCAGCAGCTCGGGACATTTGCAAGAGACCCAGTACTTC. Residues: CASSSGHLQETQYF.

The genes are TRBV28 and TRBJ2-3, with 7 bases matching TRBD1. Trimming removed 3 bases from V and 5 bases from J; junction bases left unmatched: 11. Germline-derived CDR1 and CDR2 are MDHEN and SYDVKM. The CDR3 runs to 16 residues. CDR3 nucleotides: TGTGCCAGCAGTTTTATGAGGGGGCGAGGGAGAGATACGCAGTATTTT. Translating gives CASSFMRGRGRDTQYF.

This chain joins TRBV28 and TRBJ2-1; D remains unclear. Trimming removed 3 bases from V and 8 bases from J, with 5 bases in between. This CDR3 is 11 amino acids long. The V gene's germline CDR1 is MDHEN and CDR2 SYDVKM. The CDR3 DNA reads as TGTGCCAGCAGTTTGAGCTATGAGCAGTTCTTC. It is translated as CASSLSYEQFF.

This clone was counted between two and nine times. The rearrangement links TRBV6-5 to TRBJ1-2, with TRBD1 matching 7 bases. The CDR3 runs 13 residues. V lost 7 bases to trimming and J lost 8 bases; unmatched junction nucleotides: 10. Per the germline V gene, CDR1 is MNHEY and CDR2 is SVGAGI. This CDR3 is CASIPPRQGGYTF. CDR3 DNA: TGTGCCAGCATACCCCCCCGACAGGGCGGCTACACCTTC.

The J gene is TRBJ1-2, the V gene TRBV30, with 9 bases fitting TRBD1. The V gene's germline CDR1 is GTSNPN and CDR2 SVGIG (reference sequence). Losses at the gene ends were 5 bases for V and 6 bases for J; bases not matched to a gene: 13. This CDR3 has 15 amino acids. The CDR3 coding sequence is TGTGCCTGGGCCCGGGACAGGGCCCTAGGGAATGGCTACACCTTC. It encodes CAWARDRALGNGYTF.

This chain connects TRBV11-2 to TRBJ1-3; perhaps TRBD1 as D (6 bases). The CDR3 totals 19 residues. In germline, CDR1 is SGHAT, CDR2 FQNNGV. Trimming pared 3 bases from V and 2 bases from J, leaving 23 bases between. CDR3 loop: CASSFHWDITLLPGNTIYF. The CDR3 region has the DNA TGTGCCAGCAGCTTCCACTGGGACATTACCCTGCTCCCTGGAAACACCATATATTTT.

This chain uses TRBV7-8 with TRBJ2-1; 13 nucleotides match TRBD2. The CDR3 runs 17 residues. V was clipped by 4 bases and J by 2 bases; unmatched bases: 5. Germline V gives CDR1 SGHVS, CDR2 FQNEAQ. CDR3 in DNA: TGTGCCAGCAGCTATCGACTAGCGGGAGGCACCTACAATGAGCAGTTCTTC. Its translation: CASSYRLAGGTYNEQFF.

V gene TRBV6-1 combines with J gene TRBJ2-6; 11 bases align to TRBD2. The germline V gene has CDR1 MNHNS and CDR2 SASEGT. The CDR3 is 17 residues long. J gave up 0 bases and V 4 bases, and 2 bases lay outside the gene matches. The CDR3 DNA follows: TGTGCCAGCAGTGGACTAGCGGGGTACTCTGGGGCCAACGTCCTGACTTTC. Protein: CASSGLAGYSGANVLTF.

This rearrangement joins TRBV19 to TRBJ1-5, with 7 positions matching TRBD1. This CDR3 has 15 residues. Germline lookup yields CDR1 LNHDA and CDR2 SQIVND (reference sequence). Germline trimming cut 0 bases from V and 8 bases from J; bases unmatched to any gene: 7. CDR3 residues: CASSIDTGESKPQHF. Written as DNA, the CDR3 is TGTGCCAGTAGTATAGATACAGGGGAGAGCAAGCCCCAGCATTTT. The complete variable domain, with remaining parts taken from reference TRBV19 and TRBJ1-5, reads DGGITQSPKYLFRKEGQNVTLSCEQNLNHDAMYWYRQDPGQGLRLIYYSQIVNDFQKGDIAEGYSVSREKKESFPLTVTSAQKNPTAFYLCASSIDTGESKPQHFGDGTRLSIL.

This clone turned up a few times. This chain links TRBV21-1 with TRBJ1-5; the listed D gene, TRBD1, was not tested against the DNA. TRBV21-1 is shown as a pseudogene. The CDR3 loop spans 18 amino acids. The CDR3 is CASSARDRGRESNQPQHF. In DNA form, the CDR3 reads TGTGCCAGCAGCGCGCGGGACAGGGGGCGAGAGAGCAATCAGCCCCAGCATTTT.

V and J are TRBV6-6 and TRBJ2-7; D not resolved. The CDR3 is 14 residues long. The germline V gene has CDR1 MNHNY and CDR2 SVGAGI (reference sequence). The V and J ends lost 2 bases and 3 bases respectively, with 11 bases between them. Here the CDR3 reads CASSYGSQYYEQYF. In nucleotides, the CDR3 is TGTGCCAGCAGTTACGGTTCACAATACTACGAGCAGTACTTC.

The chain links TRBV7-2 to TRBJ1-4; TRBD1 might be the D (5 bases). The germline V and J ends were trimmed by 5 bases and 8 bases, with 18 bases remaining between them. CDR1 is SGHTA, CDR2 FQGNSA, per germline. The CDR3 spans 15 residues. CDR3 protein: CASSPAPGLAEKLFF. CDR3 nucleotides: TGTGCCAGCAGCCCCGCCCCGGGACTCGCCGAAAAACTGTTTTTT.

This clone was recorded once. Here the CDR3 reads CASSRQGARYEQYF. The CDR3 DNA follows: TGTGCCAGCAGCCGACAGGGGGCGCGGTACGAGCAGTACTTC. The rearrangement uses TRBV6-5 and TRBJ2-7; 10 bases match TRBD1. Germline assignment: CDR1 MNHEY and CDR2 SVGAGI. V shed 6 bases, J shed 4 bases, and the junction held 6 bases outside the gene matches. The CDR3 sequence is 14 residues long.

V usage is TRBV6-5 and J usage is TRBJ1-2; 8 bases match TRBD1. Losses at the gene ends were 5 bases for V and 0 bases for J; bases not matched to a gene: 5. The CDR3 is 15 amino acids. Per the germline V gene, CDR1 is MNHEY and CDR2 is SVGAGI. For the CDR3, the DNA is TGTGCCAGCAGTCCCCGGGACAGGACTAACTATGGCTACACCTTC. Protein: CASSPRDRTNYGYTF.

The V gene is TRBV4-1, the J gene TRBJ1-1; 7 bases fit TRBD1. Germline CDR1 is MGHRA and CDR2 is YSYEKL. The V and J ends lost 4 bases and 8 bases, in that order; junction bases with no gene match: 10. The CDR3 runs 14 residues. CDR3 in DNA: TGCGCCAGCAGCCGGAGCACTCTGACAGGGGAAGCTTTCTTT. Its translation: CASSRSTLTGEAFF.

The J gene is TRBJ1-4, the V gene TRBV28; 9 bases match TRBD1. The junction had 6 bases not matched to a gene; V was cut back by 5 bases and J by 5 bases. In germline, CDR1 is MDHEN, CDR2 SYDVKM. CDR3 length equals 15 residues. CDR3 residues: CASSDPGTGNEKLFF. The DNA for the CDR3 is TGTGCCAGCAGTGATCCCGGGACAGGGAATGAAAAACTGTTTTTT.

The chain combines TRBV7-2 with TRBJ2-7; TRBD1 aligns across 9 bases. The CDR3 length is 16 residues. Trimming took 6 bases from V and 9 from J; bases not matched to a gene: 18. Germline loops: CDR1 SGHTA, CDR2 FQGNSA. This chain's CDR3 is CASSRSGTGFYEGQYF. CDR3 DNA: TGTGCCAGCAGTCGTTCCGGGACAGGGTTTTACGAGGGGCAGTACTTC. Complete variable domain (other parts from reference TRBV7-2 and TRBJ2-7): GAGVSQSPSNKVTEKGKDVELRCDPISGHTALYWYRQSLGQGLEFLIYFQGNSAPDKSGLPSDRFSAERTGGSVSTLTIQRTQQEDSAVYLCASSRSGTGFYEGQYFGPGTRLTVT.

The chain has TRBV6-1 and TRBJ2-7, with D hard to call. V gave up 3 bases and J gave up 5 bases, with 23 bases separating them. Germline-derived CDR1 and CDR2 are MNHNS and SASEGT. CDR3 length equals 17 residues. CDR3 nucleotides: TGTGCCAGCAGTGATCGCGGCAGTCGGGTACCTAACGACGAGCAGTACTTC. Protein: CASSDRGSRVPNDEQYF.

A remark on this clone: Other DNA variants within this sample encode the same CDR3. V gene TRBV6-5 combines with J gene TRBJ2-7; D might be TRBD1 (5 bases). Deletions cut 6 bases from V and 3 bases from J, with 9 bases between. The length of the CDR3 is 12 residues. Germline CDR1 reads MNHEY; CDR2 reads SVGAGI. The CDR3 protein is CASSDSSYEQYF. The DNA for the CDR3 is TGTGCCAGCAGCGACAGCAGCTACGAGCAGTACTTC.